This TCR beta chain was obtained from a study of beta chain features in type 1 diabetes. Across the study: No age, gender or cell yield differences were seen between patients and healthy donors.

The CDR3 extends over 12 amino acids. V was trimmed by 2 bases and J by 4 bases, leaving 5 bases between them. CDR1 is SGHTA, CDR2 FQGNSA, per germline. Comment on this clone: Its antigen remains unidentified.

Findings of the study overall: A pattern of fewer insertions and more deletions at VDJ junctions was seen in type 1 diabetes patients. All four CD4+ subsets from Type 1 diabetes patients carried moderately but significantly shorter TCRB CDR3s. Whether HLA type influences TCRB rearrangement remained unresolved here.

TCRB transcripts that were expressed got sequenced, as all of the isolated RNA had been reverse transcribed. Clones were read by immunoSEQ multiplex PCR, and TCRdb kept only the in-frame ones, dropping some. Of under 300,000 clones in the sample, under 20% were seen once. Via CD45RO/CCR7/CD25/CD127/CD95/CD27, cells of the CD4+ naive, central memory, regulatory and stem cell-like memory subsets were sorted. Specimen: naive CD4+ T cells from blood. This rearrangement joins TRBV7-2 to TRBJ1-2, with D tentatively TRBD1 (5 bases). This TCR was recovered from a man in his thirties or forties with type 1 diabetes. CDR3 residues: CASSLQGYGYTF. DNA of the CDR3: TGTGCCAGCAGCTTACAGGGCTATGGCTACACCTTC.